The TCR beta chain described here comes from a study of blood T cell repertoires in COVID-19 (dated by TCRdb to 2018 to 2020). Some background on the complete study: Samples from collaborators originated in the United States, Italy and Spain and spanned both the acute and convalescent phases of COVID-19. The material from the prospective study consisted of cDNA or gDNA derived from T cells, B-cell-depleted T cells, or PBMCs. Subjects who had been exposed to COVID-19, were actively infected with it, or had recovered from it provided the deeply sampled blood TCRbeta repertoires that made up the dataset. A freely available public database, intended as a resource for researchers studying the immune response to SARS-CoV-2, is where the repertoires were released. Samples were obtained from the ongoing ImmuneRACE study (first 160 participants) and from over 1,000 subjects provided by 6 global collaborators. Sample metadata almost always included a de-identified subject ID, COVID-19 status, age in years and sex. HLA class I and class II types, where available, came from metadata supplied by the sample provider rather than from assay-based typing.

Concerning this clone itself: Its recognized antigen is unknown. Per-base qualities were not stored, and no clone one base away is much larger.

Each collaborating institution followed its own protocols to collect whole blood in K2EDTA tubes. For TCRbeta analysis, collaborators shipped samples in one of three forms: frozen whole blood, isolated PBMCs, or DNA extracted from either of those sample types. The germline ends are 9 bases apart after V is trimmed by 3 bases and J by 3 bases. The CDR3 has 13 amino acids, counting the end cysteine and phenylalanine. Of all the DNA, just the CDR3 is kept, 39 bases in frame from base 1. TCRbeta CDR3 regions were amplified from genomic DNA by means of the immunoSEQ Assay, a bias-controlled multiplex PCR. Turning to the authors' computational methods: Nucleated cell counts per sample were estimated from amplification of reference gene primers within the assay. To quantify the absolute abundance of each unique TCRbeta CDR3 rearrangement, sequence reads were collapsed and filtered. For each sample, productive Simpson clonality was calculated as the square root of Simpson's diversity index across productive rearrangements. The table comes from immuneACCESS by way of TCRdb, which keeps in-frame sequences with V and J called. Part of the clones is missing from these tables; in studies checked, under half for an unresolved V gene and the rest for unknown reasons. The V and J calls and clone size come from that table; D and trimming were worked out from the DNA. Recorded for this sample are 50,000 to 65,000 clones; nearly 90% of them occurred a single time. The ten largest clones represent 3.5% of the sample.

The paper's findings and limits, for the study overall: The quantity of clinical and demographic metadata differed by source and by participant and was supplied without curation.

This receptor was taken from a man aged 45-65 years with active COVID-19. Input material: peripheral blood. The rearranged chain carries TRBV12-3 or TRBV12-4 and TRBJ2-7, with the D gene call left open. The nucleotides are TGTGCCAGCAGTTTTGGTGGGCACTACGAGCAGTACTTC. This is translated as CASSFGGHYEQYF.